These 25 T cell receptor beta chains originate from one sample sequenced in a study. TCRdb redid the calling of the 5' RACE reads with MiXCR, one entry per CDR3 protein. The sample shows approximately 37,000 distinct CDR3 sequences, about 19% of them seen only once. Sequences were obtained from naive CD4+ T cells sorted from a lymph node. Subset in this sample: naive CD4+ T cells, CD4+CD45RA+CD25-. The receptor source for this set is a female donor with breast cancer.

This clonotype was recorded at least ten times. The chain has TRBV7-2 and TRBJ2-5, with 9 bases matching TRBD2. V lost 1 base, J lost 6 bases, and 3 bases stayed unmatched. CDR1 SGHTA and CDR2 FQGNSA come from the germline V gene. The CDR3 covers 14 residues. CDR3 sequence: CASSLGGTSKTQYF. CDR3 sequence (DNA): TGTGCCAGCAGCTTAGGCGGGACTAGCAAGACCCAGTACTTC. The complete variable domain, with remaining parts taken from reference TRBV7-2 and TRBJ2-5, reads GAGVSQSPSNKVTEKGKDVELRCDPISGHTALYWYRQSLGQGLEFLIYFQGNSAPDKSGLPSDRFSAERTGGSVSTLTIQRTQQEDSAVYLCASSLGGTSKTQYFGPGTRLLVL.

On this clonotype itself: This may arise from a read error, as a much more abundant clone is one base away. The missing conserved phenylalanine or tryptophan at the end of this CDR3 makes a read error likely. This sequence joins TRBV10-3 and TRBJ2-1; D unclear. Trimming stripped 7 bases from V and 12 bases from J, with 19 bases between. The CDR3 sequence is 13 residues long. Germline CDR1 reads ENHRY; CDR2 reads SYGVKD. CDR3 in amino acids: CAITPDPKIAQFS. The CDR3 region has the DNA TGTGCCATCACCCCTGACCCTAAAATCGCGCAGTTCTCC.

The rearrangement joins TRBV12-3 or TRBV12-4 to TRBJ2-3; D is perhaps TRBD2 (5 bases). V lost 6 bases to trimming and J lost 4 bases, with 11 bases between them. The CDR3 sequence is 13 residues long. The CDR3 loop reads CASRGSGPDTQYF. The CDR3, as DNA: TGTGCCAGCAGGGGGAGCGGCCCAGATACGCAGTATTTT.

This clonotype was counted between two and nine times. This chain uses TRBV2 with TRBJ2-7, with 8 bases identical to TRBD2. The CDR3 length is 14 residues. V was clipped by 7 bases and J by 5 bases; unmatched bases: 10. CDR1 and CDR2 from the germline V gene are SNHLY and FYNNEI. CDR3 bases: TGTGCCAGCAAGTCGGGACTAGTTCTCGACGAGCAGTACTTC. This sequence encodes CASKSGLVLDEQYF.

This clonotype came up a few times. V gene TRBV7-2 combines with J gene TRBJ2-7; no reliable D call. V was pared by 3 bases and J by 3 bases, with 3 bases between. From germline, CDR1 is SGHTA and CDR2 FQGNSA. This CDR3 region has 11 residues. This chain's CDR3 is CASSLDYEQYF. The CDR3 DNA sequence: TGTGCCAGCAGCTTGGACTACGAGCAGTACTTC.

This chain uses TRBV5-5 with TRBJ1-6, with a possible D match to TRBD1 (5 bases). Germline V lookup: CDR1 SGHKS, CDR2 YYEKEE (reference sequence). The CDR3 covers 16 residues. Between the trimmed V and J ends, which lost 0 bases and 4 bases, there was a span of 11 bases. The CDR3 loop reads CASSLGTTEYNSPLHF. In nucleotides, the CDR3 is TGTGCCAGCAGCTTGGGCACGACAGAGTATAATTCACCCCTCCACTTT.

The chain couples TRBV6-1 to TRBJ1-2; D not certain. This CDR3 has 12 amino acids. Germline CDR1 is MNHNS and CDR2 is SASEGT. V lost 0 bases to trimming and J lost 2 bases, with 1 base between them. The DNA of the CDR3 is TGTGCCAGCAGTGAAGCGAACTATGGCTACACCTTC. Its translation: CASSEANYGYTF.

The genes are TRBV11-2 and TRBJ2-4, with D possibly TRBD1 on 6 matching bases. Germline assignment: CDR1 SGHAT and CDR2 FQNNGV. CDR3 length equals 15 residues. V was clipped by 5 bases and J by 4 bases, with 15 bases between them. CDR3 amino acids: CASSLGAQRKNIQYF. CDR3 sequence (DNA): TGTGCCAGCAGCCTGGGGGCGCAACGTAAAAACATTCAGTACTTC.

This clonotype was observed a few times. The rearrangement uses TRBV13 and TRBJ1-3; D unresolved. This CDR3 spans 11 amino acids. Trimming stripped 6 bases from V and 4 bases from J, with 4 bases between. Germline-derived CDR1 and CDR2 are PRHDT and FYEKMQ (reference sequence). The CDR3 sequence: CASRGGNTIYF. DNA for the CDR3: TGTGCCAGCAGAGGGGGAAACACCATATATTTT.

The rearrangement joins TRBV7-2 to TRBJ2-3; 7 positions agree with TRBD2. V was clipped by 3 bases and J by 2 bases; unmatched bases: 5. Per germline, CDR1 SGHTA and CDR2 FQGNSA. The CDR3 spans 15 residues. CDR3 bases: TGTGCCAGCAGCTTTATTGGGGGGGACACAGATACGCAGTATTTT. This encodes CASSFIGGDTDTQYF.

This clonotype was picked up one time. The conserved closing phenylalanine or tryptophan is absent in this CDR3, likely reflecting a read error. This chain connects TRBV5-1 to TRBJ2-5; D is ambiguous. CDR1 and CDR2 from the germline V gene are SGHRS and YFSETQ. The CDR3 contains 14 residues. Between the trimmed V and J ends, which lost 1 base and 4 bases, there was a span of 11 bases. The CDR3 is CASSLRWFGETQYL. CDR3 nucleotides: TGCGCCAGCAGCTTGAGGTGGTTCGGAGAGACCCAGTACCTC.

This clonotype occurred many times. In DNA, the CDR3 is TGCAGTGCCCCATACTACGAGGACACTGAAGCTTTCTTT. It yields the protein CSAPYYEDTEAFF. V usage is TRBV20-1 and J usage is TRBJ1-1; D ambiguous. CDR3 size: 13 residues. Per the germline V gene, CDR1 is DFQATT and CDR2 is SNEGSKA (reference sequence). V shed 6 bases and J shed 3 bases, with 14 bases lying between them.

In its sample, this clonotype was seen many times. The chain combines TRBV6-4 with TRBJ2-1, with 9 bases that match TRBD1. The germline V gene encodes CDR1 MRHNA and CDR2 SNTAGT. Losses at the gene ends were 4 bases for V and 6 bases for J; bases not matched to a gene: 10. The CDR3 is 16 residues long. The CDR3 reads CASSAEDRGVSNEQFF. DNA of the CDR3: TGTGCCAGCAGTGCCGAGGACAGGGGCGTTAGCAATGAGCAGTTCTTC.

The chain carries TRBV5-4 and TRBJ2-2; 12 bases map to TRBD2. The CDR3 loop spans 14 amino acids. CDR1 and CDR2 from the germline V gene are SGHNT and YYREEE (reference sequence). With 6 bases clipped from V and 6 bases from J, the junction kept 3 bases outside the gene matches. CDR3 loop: CASTLAGGSGELFF. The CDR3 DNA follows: TGTGCCAGCACCCTAGCGGGAGGGTCCGGGGAGCTGTTTTTT.

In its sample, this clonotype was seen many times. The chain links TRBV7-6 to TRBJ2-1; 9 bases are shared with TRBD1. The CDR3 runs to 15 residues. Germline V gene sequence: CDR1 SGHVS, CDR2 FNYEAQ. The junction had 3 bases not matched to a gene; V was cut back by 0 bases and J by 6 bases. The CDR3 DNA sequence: TGTGCCAGCAGCTTAGCCCCGGACAGGGGCAATGAGCAGTTCTTC. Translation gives CASSLAPDRGNEQFF. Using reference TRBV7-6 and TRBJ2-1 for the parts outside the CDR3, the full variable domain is GAGVSQSPRYKVTKRGQDVALRCDPISGHVSLYWYRQALGQGPEFLTYFNYEAQQDKSGLPNDRFSAERPEGSISTLTIQRTEQRDSAMYRCASSLAPDRGNEQFFGPGTRLTVL.

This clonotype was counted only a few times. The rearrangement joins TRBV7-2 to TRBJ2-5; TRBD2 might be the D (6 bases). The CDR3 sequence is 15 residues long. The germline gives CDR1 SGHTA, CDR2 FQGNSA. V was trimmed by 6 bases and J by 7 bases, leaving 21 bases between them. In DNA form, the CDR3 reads TGTGCCAGCAGAAGGGAGACGGGACTTATGGGGACCCAGTACTTC. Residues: CASRRETGLMGTQYF.

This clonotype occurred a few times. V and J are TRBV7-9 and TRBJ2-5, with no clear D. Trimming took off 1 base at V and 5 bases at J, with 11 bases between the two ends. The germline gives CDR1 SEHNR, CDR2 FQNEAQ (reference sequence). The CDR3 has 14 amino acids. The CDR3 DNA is TGTGCCAGCAGCTTAGGTGGGAATCAGGAGACCCAGTACTTC. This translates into CASSLGGNQETQYF.

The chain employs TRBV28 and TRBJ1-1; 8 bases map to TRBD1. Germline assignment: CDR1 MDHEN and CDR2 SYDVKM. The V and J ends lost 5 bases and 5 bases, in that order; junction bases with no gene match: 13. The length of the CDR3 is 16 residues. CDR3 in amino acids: CASSPFGQGKRTEAFF. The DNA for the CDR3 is TGTGCCAGCAGTCCCTTCGGACAGGGAAAGAGGACTGAAGCTTTCTTT.

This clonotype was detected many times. CDR3 nucleotide sequence: TGCGCCAGCAGCTTTGGACTAGCGACGGGGGAGCAGTACTTC. Its protein product is CASSFGLATGEQYF. The genes are TRBV5-1 and TRBJ2-7, with 9 positions matching TRBD2. Germline values: CDR1 SGHRS, CDR2 YFSETQ. The CDR3 has 14 amino acids. Losses at the gene ends were 2 bases for V and 7 bases for J; bases not matched to a gene: 7.

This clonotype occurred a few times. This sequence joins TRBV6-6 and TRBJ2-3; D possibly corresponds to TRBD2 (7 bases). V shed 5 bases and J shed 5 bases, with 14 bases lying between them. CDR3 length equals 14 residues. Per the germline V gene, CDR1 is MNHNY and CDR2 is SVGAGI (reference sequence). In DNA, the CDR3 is TGTGCCAGCAGTACACAGGGAGGGGTAGATACGCAGTATTTT. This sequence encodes CASSTQGGVDTQYF.

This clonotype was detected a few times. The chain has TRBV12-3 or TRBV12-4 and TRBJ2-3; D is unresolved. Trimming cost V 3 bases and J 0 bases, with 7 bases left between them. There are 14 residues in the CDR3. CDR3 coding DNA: TGTGCCAGCAGTTTGGCCCCGAGCACAGATACGCAGTATTTT. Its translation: CASSLAPSTDTQYF.

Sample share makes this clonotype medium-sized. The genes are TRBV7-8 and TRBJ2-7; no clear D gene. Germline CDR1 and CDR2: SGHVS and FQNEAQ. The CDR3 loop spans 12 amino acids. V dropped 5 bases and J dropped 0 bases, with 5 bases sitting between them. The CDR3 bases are TGTGCCAGCAGCCCCCACTCCTACGAGCAGTACTTC. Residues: CASSPHSYEQYF.

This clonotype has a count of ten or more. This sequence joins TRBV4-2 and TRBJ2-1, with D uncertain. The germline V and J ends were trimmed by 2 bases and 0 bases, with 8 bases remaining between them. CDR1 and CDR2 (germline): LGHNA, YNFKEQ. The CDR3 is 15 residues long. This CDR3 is CASSQRVSSYNEQFF. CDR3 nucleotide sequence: TGTGCCAGCAGCCAAAGGGTCTCCTCCTACAATGAGCAGTTCTTC.

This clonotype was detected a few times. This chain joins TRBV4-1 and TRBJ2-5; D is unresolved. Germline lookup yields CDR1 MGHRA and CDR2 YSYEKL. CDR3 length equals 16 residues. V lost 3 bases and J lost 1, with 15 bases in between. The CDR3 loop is CASSHLALGFQETQYF. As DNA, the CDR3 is TGCGCCAGCAGCCATCTGGCCCTTGGATTCCAAGAGACCCAGTACTTC.

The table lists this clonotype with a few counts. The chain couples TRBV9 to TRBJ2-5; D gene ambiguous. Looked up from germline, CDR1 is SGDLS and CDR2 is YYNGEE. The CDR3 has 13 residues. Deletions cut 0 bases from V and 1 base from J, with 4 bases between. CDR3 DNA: TGTGCCAGCAGCGTAGGTACCCAAGAGACCCAGTACTTC. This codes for CASSVGTQETQYF. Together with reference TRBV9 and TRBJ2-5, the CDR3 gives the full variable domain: DSGVTQTPKHLITATGQRVTLRCSPRSGDLSVYWYQQSLDQGLQFLIQYYNGEERAKGNILERFSAQQFPDLHSELNLSSLELGDSALYFCASSVGTQETQYFGPGTRLLVL.